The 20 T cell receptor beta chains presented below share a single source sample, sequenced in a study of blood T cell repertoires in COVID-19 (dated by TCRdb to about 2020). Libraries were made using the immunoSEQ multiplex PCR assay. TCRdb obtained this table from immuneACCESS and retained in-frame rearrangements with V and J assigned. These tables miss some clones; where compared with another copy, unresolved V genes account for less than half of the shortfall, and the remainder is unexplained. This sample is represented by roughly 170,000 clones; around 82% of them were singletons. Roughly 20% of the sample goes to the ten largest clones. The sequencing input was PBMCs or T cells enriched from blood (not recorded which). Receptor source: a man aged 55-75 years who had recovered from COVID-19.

In DNA form, the CDR3 reads TGTGCCAGCAGCTGGATGGACAGGGGGCGCGAAATTTGCTATGGCTACACCTTC. This codes for CASSWMDRGREICYGYTF. The V and J genes are TRBV21-1 and TRBJ1-2; TRBD1 is the table's D call and was not checked against the DNA. TRBV21-1 is an annotated pseudogene. The CDR3 length is 18 residues.

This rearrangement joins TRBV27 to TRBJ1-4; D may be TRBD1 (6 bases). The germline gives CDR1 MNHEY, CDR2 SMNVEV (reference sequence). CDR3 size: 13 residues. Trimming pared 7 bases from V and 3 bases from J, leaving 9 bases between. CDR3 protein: CASKGGANEKLFF. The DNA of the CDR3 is TGTGCCAGCAAGGGGGGGGCTAATGAAAAACTGTTTTTT. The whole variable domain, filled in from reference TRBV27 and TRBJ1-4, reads EAQVTQNPRYLITVTGKKLTVTCSQNMNHEYMSWYRQDPGLGLRQIYYSMNVEVTDKGDVPEGYKVSRKEKRNFPLILESPSPNQTSLYFCASKGGANEKLFFGSGTQLSVL.

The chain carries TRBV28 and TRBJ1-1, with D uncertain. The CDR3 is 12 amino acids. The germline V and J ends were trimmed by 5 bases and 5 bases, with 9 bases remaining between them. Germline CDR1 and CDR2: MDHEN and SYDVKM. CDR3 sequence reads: CASSLGLTEAFF. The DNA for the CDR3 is TGTGCCAGCAGTCTCGGACTTACTGAAGCTTTCTTT.

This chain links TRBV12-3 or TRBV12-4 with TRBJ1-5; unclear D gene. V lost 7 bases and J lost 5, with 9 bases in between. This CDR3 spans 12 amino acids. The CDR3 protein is CASTRGDQPQHF. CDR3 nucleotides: TGTGCCAGCACCCGGGGTGATCAGCCCCAGCATTTT.

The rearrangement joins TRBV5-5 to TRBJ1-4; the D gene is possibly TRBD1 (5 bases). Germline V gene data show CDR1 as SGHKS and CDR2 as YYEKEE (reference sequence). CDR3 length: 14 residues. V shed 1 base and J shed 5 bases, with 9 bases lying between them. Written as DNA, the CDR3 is TGTGCCAGCAGCTTGCAGGGATCAAATGAAAAACTGTTTTTT. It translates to CASSLQGSNEKLFF.

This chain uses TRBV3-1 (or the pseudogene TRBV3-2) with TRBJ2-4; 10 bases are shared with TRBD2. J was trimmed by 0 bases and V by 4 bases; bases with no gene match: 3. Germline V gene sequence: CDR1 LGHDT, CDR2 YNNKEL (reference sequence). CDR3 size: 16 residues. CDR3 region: CASSLTSGLAKNIQYF. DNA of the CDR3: TGTGCCAGCAGCCTGACTAGCGGGCTAGCCAAAAACATTCAGTACTTC.

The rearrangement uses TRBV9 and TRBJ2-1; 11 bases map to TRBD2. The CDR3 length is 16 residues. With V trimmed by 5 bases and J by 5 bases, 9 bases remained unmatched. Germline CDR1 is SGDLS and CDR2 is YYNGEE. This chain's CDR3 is CASSDSWGLADNEQFF. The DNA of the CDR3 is TGTGCCAGCAGTGATTCTTGGGGACTAGCGGACAATGAGCAGTTCTTC.

The CDR3 region is CASSQVAGGPRDTQYF. The CDR3 nucleotides read TGCGCCAGCAGCCAAGTCGCGGGAGGGCCGAGAGATACGCAGTATTTT. This rearrangement joins TRBV4-1 to TRBJ2-3; TRBD2 aligns across 9 bases. This CDR3 region has 16 residues. J lost 5 bases, V lost 1 base, and 7 bases had no gene match. In germline, CDR1 is MGHRA, CDR2 YSYEKL.

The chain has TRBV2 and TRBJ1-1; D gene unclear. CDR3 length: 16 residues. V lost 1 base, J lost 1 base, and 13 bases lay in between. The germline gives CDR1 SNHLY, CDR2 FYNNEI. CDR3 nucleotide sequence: TGTGCCAGCAGTGAAGGCCGCAGGTGGCAGAACACTGAAGCTTTCTTT. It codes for CASSEGRRWQNTEAFF.

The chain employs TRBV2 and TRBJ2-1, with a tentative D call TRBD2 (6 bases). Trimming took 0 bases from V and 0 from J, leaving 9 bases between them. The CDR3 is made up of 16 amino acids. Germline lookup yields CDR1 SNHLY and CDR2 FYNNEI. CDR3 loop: CASSEAPSVSYNEQFF. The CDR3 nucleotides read TGTGCCAGCAGTGAAGCCCCTAGCGTCTCCTACAATGAGCAGTTCTTC. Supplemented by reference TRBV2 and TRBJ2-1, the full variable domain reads EPEVTQTPSHQVTQMGQEVILRCVPISNHLYFYWYRQILGQKVEFLVSFYNNEISEKSEIFDDQFSVERPDGSNFTLKIRSTKLEDSAMYFCASSEAPSVSYNEQFFGPGTRLTVL.

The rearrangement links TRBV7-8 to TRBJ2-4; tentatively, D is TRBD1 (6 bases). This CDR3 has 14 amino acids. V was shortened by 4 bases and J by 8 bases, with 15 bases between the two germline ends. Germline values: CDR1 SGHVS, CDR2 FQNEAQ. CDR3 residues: CASSSGDEWDIQYF. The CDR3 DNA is TGTGCCAGCAGCTCAGGGGATGAGTGGGACATTCAGTACTTC.

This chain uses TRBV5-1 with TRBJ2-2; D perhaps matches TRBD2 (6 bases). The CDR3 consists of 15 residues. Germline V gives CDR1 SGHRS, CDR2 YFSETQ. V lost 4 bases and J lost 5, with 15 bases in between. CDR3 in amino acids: CASSAGTFGTGELFF. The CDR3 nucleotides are TGCGCCAGCAGCGCAGGGACTTTTGGAACCGGGGAGCTGTTTTTT.

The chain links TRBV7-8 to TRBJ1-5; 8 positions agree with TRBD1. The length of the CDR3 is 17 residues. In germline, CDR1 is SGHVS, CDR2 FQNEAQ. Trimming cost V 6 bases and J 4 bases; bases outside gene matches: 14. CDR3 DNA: TGTGCCAGCAGTCATTTAACTCGGACAGGGCTTAATCAGCCCCAGCATTTT. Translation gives CASSHLTRTGLNQPQHF.

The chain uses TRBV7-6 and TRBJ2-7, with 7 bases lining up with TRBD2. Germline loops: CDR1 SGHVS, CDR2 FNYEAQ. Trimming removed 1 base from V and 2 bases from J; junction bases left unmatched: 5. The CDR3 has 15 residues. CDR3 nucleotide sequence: TGTGCCAGCAGCTTAGTAGGCGGGGGACCCTACGAGCAGTACTTC. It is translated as CASSLVGGGPYEQYF.

CDR3 residues: CASRAQSNTEAFF. CDR3 DNA: TGTGCCAGCAGGGCACAAAGTAACACTGAAGCTTTCTTT. This rearrangement joins TRBV6-4 to TRBJ1-1; no clear D. Trimming left V 6 bases short and J 2 bases short, with 10 bases between. In germline, CDR1 is MRHNA, CDR2 SNTAGT. The CDR3 sequence is 13 residues long.

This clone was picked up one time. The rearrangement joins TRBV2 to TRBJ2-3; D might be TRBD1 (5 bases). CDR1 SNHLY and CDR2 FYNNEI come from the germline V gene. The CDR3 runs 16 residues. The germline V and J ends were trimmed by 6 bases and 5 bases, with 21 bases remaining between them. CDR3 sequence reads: CASSRTVTAFVDTQYF. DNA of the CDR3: TGTGCCAGCAGCCGAACCGTGACAGCCTTTGTAGATACGCAGTATTTT.

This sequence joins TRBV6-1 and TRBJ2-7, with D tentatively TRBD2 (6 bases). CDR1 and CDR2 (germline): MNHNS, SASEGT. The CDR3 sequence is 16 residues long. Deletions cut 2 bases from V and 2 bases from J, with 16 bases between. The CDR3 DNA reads TGTGCCAGCAGTGAACGACGGGGCGGGACTGCCTACGAGCAGTACTTC. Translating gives CASSERRGGTAYEQYF.

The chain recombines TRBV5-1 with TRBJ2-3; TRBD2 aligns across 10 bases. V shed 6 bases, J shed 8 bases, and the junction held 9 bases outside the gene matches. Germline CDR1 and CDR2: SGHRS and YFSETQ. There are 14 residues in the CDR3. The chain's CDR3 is CASTGLATGGTQYF. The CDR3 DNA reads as TGCGCCAGCACGGGACTAGCGACGGGCGGTACGCAGTATTTT.

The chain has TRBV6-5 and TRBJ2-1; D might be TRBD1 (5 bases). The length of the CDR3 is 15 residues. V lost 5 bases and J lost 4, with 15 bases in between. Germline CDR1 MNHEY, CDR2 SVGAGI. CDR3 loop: CASSKRQDMYNEQFF. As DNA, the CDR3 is TGTGCCAGCAGTAAGCGTCAGGACATGTACAATGAGCAGTTCTTC.

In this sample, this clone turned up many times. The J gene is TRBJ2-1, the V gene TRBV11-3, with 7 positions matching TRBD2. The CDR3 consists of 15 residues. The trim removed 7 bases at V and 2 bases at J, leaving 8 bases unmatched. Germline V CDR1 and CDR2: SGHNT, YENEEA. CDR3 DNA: TGTGCCAGCACCGCGAGCGGGAACCCCTACAATGAGCAGTTCTTC. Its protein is CASTASGNPYNEQFF. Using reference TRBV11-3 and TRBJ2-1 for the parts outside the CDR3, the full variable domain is EAGVVQSPRYKIIEKKQPVAFWCNPISGHNTLYWYLQNLGQGPELLIRYENEEAVDDSQLPKDRFSAERLKGVDSTLKIQPAELGDSAVYLCASTASGNPYNEQFFGPGTRLTVL.